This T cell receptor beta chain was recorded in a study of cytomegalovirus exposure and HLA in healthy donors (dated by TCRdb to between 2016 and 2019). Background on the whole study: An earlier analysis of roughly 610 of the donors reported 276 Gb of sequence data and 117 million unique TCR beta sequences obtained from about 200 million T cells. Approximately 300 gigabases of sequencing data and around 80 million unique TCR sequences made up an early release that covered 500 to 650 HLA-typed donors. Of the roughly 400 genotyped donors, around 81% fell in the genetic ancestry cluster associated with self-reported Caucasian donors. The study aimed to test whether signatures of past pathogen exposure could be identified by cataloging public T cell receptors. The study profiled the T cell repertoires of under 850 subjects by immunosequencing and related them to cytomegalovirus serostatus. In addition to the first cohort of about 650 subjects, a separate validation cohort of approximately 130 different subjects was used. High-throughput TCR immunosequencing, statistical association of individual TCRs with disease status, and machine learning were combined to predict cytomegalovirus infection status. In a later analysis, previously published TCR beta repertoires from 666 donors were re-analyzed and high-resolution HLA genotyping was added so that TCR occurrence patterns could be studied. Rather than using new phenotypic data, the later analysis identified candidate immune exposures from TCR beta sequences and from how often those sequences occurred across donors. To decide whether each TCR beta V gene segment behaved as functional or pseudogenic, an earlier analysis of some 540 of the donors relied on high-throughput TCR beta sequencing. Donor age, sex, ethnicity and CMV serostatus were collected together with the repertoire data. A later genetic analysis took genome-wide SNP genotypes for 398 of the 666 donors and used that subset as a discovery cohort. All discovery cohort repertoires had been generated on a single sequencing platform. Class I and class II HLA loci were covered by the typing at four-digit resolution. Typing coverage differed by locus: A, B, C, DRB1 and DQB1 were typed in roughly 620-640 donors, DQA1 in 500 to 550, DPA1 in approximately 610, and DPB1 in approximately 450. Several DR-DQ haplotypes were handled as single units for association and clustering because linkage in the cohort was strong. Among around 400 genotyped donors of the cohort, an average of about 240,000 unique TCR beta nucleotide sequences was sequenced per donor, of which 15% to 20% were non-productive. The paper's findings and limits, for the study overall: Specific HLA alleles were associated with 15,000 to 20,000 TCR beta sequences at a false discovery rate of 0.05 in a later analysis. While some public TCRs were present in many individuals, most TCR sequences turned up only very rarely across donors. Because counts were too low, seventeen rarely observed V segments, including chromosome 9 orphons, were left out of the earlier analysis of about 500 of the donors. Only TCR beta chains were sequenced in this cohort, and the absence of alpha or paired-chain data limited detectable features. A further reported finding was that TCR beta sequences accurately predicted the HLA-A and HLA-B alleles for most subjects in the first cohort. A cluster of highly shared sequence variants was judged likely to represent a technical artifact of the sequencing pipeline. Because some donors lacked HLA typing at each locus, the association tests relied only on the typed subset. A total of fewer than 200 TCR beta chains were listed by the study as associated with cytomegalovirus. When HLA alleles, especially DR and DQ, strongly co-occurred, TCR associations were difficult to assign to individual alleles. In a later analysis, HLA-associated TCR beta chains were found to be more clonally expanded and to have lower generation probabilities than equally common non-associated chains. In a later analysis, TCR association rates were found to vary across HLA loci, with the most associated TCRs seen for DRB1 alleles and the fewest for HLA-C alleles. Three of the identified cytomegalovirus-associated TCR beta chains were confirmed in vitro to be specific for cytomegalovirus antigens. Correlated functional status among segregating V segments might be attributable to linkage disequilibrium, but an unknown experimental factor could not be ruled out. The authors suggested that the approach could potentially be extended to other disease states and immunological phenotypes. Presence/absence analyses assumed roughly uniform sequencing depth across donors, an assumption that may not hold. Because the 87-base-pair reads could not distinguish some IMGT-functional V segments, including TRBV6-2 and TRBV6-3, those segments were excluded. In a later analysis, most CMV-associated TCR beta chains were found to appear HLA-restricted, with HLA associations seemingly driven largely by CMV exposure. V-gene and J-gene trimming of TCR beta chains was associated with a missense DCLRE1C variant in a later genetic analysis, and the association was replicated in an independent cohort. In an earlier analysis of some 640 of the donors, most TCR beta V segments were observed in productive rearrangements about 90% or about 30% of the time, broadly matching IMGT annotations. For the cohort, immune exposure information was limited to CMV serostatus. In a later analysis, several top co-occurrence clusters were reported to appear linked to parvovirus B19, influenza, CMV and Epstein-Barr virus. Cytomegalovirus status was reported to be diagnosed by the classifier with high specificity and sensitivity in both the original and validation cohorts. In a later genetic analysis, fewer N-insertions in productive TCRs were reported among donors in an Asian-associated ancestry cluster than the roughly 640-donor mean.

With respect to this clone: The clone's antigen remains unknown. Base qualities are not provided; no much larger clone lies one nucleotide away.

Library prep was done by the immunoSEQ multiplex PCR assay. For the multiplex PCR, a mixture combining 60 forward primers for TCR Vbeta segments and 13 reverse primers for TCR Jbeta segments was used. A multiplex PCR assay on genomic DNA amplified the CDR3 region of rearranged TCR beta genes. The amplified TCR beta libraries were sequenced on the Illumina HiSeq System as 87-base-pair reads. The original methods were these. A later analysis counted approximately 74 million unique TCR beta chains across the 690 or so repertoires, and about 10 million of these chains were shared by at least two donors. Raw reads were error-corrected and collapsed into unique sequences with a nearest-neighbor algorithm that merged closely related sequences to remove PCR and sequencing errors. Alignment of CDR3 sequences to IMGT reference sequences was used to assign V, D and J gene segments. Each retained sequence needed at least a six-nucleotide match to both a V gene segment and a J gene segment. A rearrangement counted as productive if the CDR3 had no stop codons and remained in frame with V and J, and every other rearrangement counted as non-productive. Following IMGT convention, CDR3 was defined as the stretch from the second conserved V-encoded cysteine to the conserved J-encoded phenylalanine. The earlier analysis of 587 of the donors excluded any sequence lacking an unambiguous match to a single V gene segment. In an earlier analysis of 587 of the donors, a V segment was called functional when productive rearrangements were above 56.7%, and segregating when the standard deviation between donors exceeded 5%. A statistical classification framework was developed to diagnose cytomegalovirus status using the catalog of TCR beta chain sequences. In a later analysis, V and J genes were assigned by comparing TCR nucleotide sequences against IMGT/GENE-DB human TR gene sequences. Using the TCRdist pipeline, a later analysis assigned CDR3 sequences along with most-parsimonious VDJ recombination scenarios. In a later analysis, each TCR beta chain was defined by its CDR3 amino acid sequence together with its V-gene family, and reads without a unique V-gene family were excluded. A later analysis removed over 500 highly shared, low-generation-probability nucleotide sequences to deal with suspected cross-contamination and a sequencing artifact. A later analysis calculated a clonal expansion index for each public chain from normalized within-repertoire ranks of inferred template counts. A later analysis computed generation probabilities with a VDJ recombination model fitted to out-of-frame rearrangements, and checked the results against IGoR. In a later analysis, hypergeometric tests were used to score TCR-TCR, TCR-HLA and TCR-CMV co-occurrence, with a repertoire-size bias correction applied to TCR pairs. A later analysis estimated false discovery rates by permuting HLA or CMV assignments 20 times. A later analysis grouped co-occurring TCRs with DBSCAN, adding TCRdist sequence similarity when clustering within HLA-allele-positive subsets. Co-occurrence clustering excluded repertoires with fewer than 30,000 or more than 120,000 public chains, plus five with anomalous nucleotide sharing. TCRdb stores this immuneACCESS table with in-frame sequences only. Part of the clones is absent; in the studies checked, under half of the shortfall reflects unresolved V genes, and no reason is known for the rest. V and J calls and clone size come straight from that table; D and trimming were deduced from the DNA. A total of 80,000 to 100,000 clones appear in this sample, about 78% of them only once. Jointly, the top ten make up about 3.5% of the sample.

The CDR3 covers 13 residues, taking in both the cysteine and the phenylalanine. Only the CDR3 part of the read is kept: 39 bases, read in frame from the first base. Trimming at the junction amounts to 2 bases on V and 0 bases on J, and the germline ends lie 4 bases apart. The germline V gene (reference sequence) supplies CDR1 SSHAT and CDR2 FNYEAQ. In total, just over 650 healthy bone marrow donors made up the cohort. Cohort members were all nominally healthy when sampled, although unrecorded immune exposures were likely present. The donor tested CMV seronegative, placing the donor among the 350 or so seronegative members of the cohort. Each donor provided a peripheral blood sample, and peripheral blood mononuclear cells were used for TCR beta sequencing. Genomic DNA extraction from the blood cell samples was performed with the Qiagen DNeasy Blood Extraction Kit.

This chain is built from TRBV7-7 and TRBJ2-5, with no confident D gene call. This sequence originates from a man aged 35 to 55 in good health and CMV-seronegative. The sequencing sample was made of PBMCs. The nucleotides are TGTGCCAGCAGCTTACTCCACCAAGAGACCCAGTACTTC. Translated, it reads CASSLLHQETQYF.